The rows below give T cell receptor beta chains drawn from one sample of a study of T-cell memory formation after mild COVID-19. TCRdb re-derived calls from the 5' RACE reads in MiXCR, one entry per CDR3 protein. The data show hundreds of thousands of distinct CDR3 sequences, roughly a fifth seen once. Material: PBMCs or a T cell subset sorted from them (not recorded which). The receptors derive from an adult woman who had mild COVID-19 (a few samples of this study predate the infection). Cell type and time point are not known. CDR3s include the opening cysteine and the closing phenylalanine or tryptophan. A D gene is named only where the DNA matches it firmly. The size of a clone is reported for some rows only, either as once, few or many, or as a class for expanded clones.

. TRBJ2-3 few TRBV12-3/TRBV12-4 16 CASSPIPQASTDTQYF TGTGCCAGCAGTCCGATTCCCCAGGCAAGCACAGATACGCAGTATTTT
TRBD1 TRBJ2-5 few TRBV28 16 CASSRRQGSSRETQYF TGTGCCAGCAGTCGCCGACAGGGGAGCTCGAGAGAGACCCAGTACTTC
. TRBJ1-1 . TRBV4-1 17 CASSSPPTGTGNTEAFF TGCGCCAGCAGCTCCCCCCCTACCGGGACGGGGAACACTGAAGCTTTCTTT
. TRBJ1-2 . TRBV12-3/TRBV12-4 13 CASSSRGLYGYTF TGTGCCAGCAGTTCCCGGGGCCTCTATGGCTACACCTTC
TRBD2 TRBJ2-3 few TRBV29-1 14 CSVATSGGPDTQYF TGCAGCGTCGCAACTAGCGGGGGGCCAGATACGCAGTATTTT
TRBD1 TRBJ1-1 few TRBV12-3/TRBV12-4 14 CASRGQGAHTEAFF TGTGCCAGCAGAGGCCAGGGGGCGCACACTGAAGCTTTCTTT
TRBD2 TRBJ2-1 few TRBV15 16 CATSRDVLAGGVEQFF TGTGCCACCAGCAGAGATGTCCTAGCGGGAGGGGTTGAGCAGTTCTTC
. TRBJ1-3 . TRBV12-3/TRBV12-4 17 CASRPPGPRSSGNTIYF TGTGCCAGCAGACCCCCGGGCCCGAGGAGCTCTGGAAACACCATATATTTT
TRBD2 TRBJ2-3 few TRBV5-1 19 CASRPRLSSGGDRTDTQYF TGCGCCAGCAGACCACGACTCTCGAGCGGGGGGGATCGCACAGATACGCAGTATTTT
TRBD1 TRBJ1-2 few TRBV20-1 14 CSATTGTGGDGYTF TGCAGTGCCACAACCGGGACAGGGGGCGATGGCTACACCTTC
. TRBJ1-3 . TRBV12-3/TRBV12-4 13 CASSSYPGNTIYF TGTGCCAGCAGTTCCTATCCTGGAAACACCATATATTTT
. TRBJ2-2 few TRBV4-3 15 CASSHGTSSTGELFF TGCGCCAGCAGCCATGGAACTAGCTCCACCGGGGAGCTGTTTTTT
. TRBJ2-3 . TRBV20-1 17 CSASGGQRGRGTDTQYF TGCAGTGCTAGTGGGGGGCAGCGGGGAAGGGGAACAGATACGCAGTATTTT
. TRBJ2-7 many TRBV12-3/TRBV12-4 12 CASSPSRSEQYF TGTGCCAGCAGTCCAAGTCGGTCCGAGCAGTACTTC
. TRBJ1-1 . TRBV12-3/TRBV12-4 14 CASREGGRWTEAFF TGTGCCAGCAGAGAAGGGGGGCGGTGGACTGAAGCTTTCTTT
TRBD2 TRBJ2-3 . TRBV20-1 14 CSARTSGGAGTQYF TGCAGTGCTCGGACTAGCGGGGGGGCCGGGACGCAGTATTTT
. TRBJ2-7 . TRBV18 13 CASSPGNPGEQYF TGTGCCAGCTCACCAGGAAATCCGGGGGAGCAGTACTTC
. TRBJ2-2 . TRBV4-1 16 CASSHPLGTSTGELFF TGCGCCAGCAGCCACCCCCTTGGGACATCCACCGGGGAGCTGTTTTTT
TRBD1 TRBJ1-2 . TRBV9 17 CASRANRDRGIDYGYTF TGTGCCAGCAGAGCTAACCGGGACAGGGGTATTGACTATGGCTACACCTTC
TRBD1 TRBJ1-1 few TRBV4-1 17 CASSRGTGARKVAEAFF TGCGCCAGCAGCCGAGGGACAGGGGCTAGGAAGGTCGCTGAAGCTTTCTTT
. TRBJ2-7 . TRBV2 14 CASRGRSGAYEQYF TGTGCCAGCAGGGGACGAAGCGGAGCCTACGAGCAGTACTTC
. TRBJ2-4 . TRBV20-1 14 CSARRGTSKNIQYF TGCAGTGCTAGGAGGGGGACTTCCAAAAACATTCAGTACTTC
. TRBJ2-1 . TRBV29-1 15 CSAGGPYSSYNEQFF TGCAGCGCCGGAGGGCCTTACAGCTCCTACAATGAGCAGTTCTTC
. TRBJ1-1 . TRBV30 12 CAWSPNGLKAFF TGTGCCTGGAGCCCGAACGGTCTTAAAGCTTTCTTT
. TRBJ1-1 few TRBV6-5 13 CASSYSRTTEAFF TGTGCCAGCAGTTACTCAAGGACCACTGAAGCTTTCTTT
TRBD2 TRBJ2-1 . TRBV20-1 15 CSARFGAGGYNEQFF TGCAGTGCTAGATTCGGAGCGGGAGGGTACAATGAGCAGTTCTTC
TRBD2 TRBJ2-7 few TRBV27 16 CASSPLTSGSYFEQYF TGTGCCAGCAGTCCTCTGACTAGCGGGAGTTATTTCGAGCAGTACTTC
TRBD1 TRBJ1-2 . TRBV4-3 14 CASSPKQGNYGYTF TGCGCCAGCAGCCCTAAACAGGGGAACTATGGCTACACCTTC